One T cell receptor (beta chain) is described in this entry. Antigen: not known. These data come from a study of T cell clonotyping in hematopoietic cell transplantation. Study findings and constraints: Higher Inverse Simpson Index values in graft donor and pretransplant recipient predicted broader posttransplant TCR diversity.

TCRdb keeps only in-frame clones here, not all; method: immunoSEQ multiplex PCR. The sample shows 4,000 to 5,000 clones, approximately 93% of them seen only once. The receptor comes from a male patient between 65 and 85 years old who had an allogeneic stem cell transplant from an unrelated donor, so T cells may come from the graft donor. Some clones in this sample may be carry-over from other donors' samples. The source was peripheral blood mononuclear cells, collected 30 days after allogeneic stem cell transplant.

CDR3 in DNA: TGCGCCAGCAGCTTCGAGGGGGTTTATGGCTACACCTTC. Amino acids: CASSFEGVYGYTF. The rearrangement joins TRBV5-1 to TRBJ1-2; perhaps TRBD1 as D (6 bases). Germline V CDR1 and CDR2: SGHRS, YFSETQ. Trimming cost V 2 bases and J 5 bases, with 10 bases left between them. This CDR3 is built from 13 residues.